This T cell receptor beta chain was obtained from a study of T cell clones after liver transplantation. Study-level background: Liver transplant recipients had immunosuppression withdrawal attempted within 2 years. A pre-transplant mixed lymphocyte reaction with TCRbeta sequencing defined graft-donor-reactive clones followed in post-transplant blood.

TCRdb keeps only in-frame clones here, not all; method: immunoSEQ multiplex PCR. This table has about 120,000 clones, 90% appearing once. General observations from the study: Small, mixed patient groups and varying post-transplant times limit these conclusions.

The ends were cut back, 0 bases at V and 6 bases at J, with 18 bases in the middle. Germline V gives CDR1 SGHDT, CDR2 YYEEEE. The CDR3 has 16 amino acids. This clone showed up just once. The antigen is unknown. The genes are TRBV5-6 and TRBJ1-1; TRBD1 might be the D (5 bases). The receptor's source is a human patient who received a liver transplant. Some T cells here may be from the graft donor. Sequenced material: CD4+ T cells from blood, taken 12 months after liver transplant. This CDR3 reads CASSLAGRSPGPEAFF. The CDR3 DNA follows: TGTGCCAGCAGCTTGGCAGGGAGGAGCCCGGGACCTGAAGCTTTCTTT.